This T cell receptor beta chain was retrieved from a study of T cell responses to AZD1222 COVID-19 vaccine (dated by TCRdb to about 2021). In the study overall: AZD1222 recipients given second doses at about 4 weeks or at about 12 weeks were pooled, since spike-specific TCR depth and breadth were not found to differ between the two schedules. TCR sequencing covered more than 230 trial participants: about 210 given two doses of AZD1222 and around 26 given two doses of MenACWY control vaccine. Trial participants were enrolled by age into 18-55, 56-69 and 70-plus year subgroups, with roughly 160, 29 and 62 TCR-sequenced participants respectively.

V is trimmed back by 4 bases and J by 2 bases, and the junction contains 11 bases that no gene match accounts for. The CDR3, cysteine through phenylalanine, is 16 amino acids long. The sequence is cut down to CDR3 DNA, 48 bases in frame from base 1. CDR1 and CDR2 were assigned from the germline V gene as SGHDT and YYEEEE. A remark on this clone: Its target antigen remains unknown. There are no base qualities to consult, and no much larger clone falls within one base.

Sample time point, as interpreted from the label and publication: baseline before first vaccination. The vaccinee samples were drawn from two UK trials, COV001 and COV002, one of which was a single-blind randomized controlled phase 2/3 trial testing AZD1222 (ChAdOx1 nCoV-19) in healthy adults. Trial participant PBMC samples were collected at day 0 and day 28 after the second dose for TCRbeta chain sequencing. The CDR3 regions of human TCRbeta chains were subjected to immunosequencing. As for the original processing: TCRs in the repertoires were compared against a reference library of SARS-CoV-2-specific TCRs that had been generated with the MIRA antigen-specificity platform. Breadth was defined as the fraction of unique TCRs that were SARS-CoV-2-associated, and depth was defined as the fraction of total T cells that were SARS-CoV-2-associated. Using the MIRA data, each spike-specific TCR was mapped to the spike region that the TCR reacts to and placed in a CD4 or CD8 class. Log10-transformed breadth and depth values were compared by one-way ANOVA with Sidak's multiple comparisons tests. The table was pulled from immuneACCESS by TCRdb, which kept in-frame rearrangements only. Such tables lose some clones; where checked, under half of the loss comes from unresolved V genes, and the rest has no known cause. That table supplies the V and J calls and clone size; D and trimming were determined from the DNA. In all, the sample holds more than 95,000 clones, and 87% of those were seen once. About 10% of the sample rests with the top ten.

Paper-wide results and their limitations: After two AZD1222 doses, both the breadth and the depth of spike-specific TCRs were significantly higher than at day 0 and than in MenACWY recipients. The 56-69-year group was small, and its depth increase did not reach significance, likely because of low power. Conclusions about previously exposed vaccinees were limited because only a handful of AZD1222 recipients were SARS-CoV-2 seropositive at baseline. Participants were mostly white British and included more females than males, and it was suggested by the authors that clonal diversity may have been underestimated. Reportedly, close to half of the unique spike-specific TCRs recognized epitopes lying outside the regions that are mutated in the B.1.351 and B.1.1.7 variants. No day 14 peak-response samples were available, so repertoires were characterized only after the peak T cell response. The vaccine-associated CD4 TCRs covered the entire spike protein, and the dominant responses fell in regions 160-218 and 743-854.

The sample consisted of peripheral blood, taken on day 0 of AZD1222 vaccination. The receptor comes from an adult in good health. Here the chain combines TRBV5-6 and TRBJ2-5, with 7 central nucleotides matching TRBD1. The DNA sequence follows: TGTGCCAGCAGCCTGGGAGCGACAGGGAGACAAGAGACCCAGTACTTC. Its coded protein is CASSLGATGRQETQYF.